This TCR beta chain was observed in a study of cytomegalovirus exposure and HLA in healthy donors. The CDR3 has 16 residues. Germline V gene data show CDR1 as SGHRS and CDR2 as YFSETQ. Trimming at V came to 0 bases and at J to 11 bases, leaving 13 bases not matched to a gene. This clone was found a few times. Use of 60 Vbeta and 13 Jbeta primers characterized the PCR. This table comes from immunoSEQ multiplex PCR, and its TCRdb copy is limited to in-frame clones, with some not included. The data hold 110,000 to 150,000 clones, with around 10% observed a single time. The sequence derives from a male donor in good health and CMV-seronegative. The chain is built from TRBV5-1 and TRBJ1-1, with 10 bases identical to TRBD1. The sequenced sample consisted of PBMCs. CDR3 nucleotides: TGCGCCAGCAGCTTGGATTGGGGACAGGGGTCCCCCGGGGCTTTCTTT. It codes for CASSLDWGQGSPGAFF.